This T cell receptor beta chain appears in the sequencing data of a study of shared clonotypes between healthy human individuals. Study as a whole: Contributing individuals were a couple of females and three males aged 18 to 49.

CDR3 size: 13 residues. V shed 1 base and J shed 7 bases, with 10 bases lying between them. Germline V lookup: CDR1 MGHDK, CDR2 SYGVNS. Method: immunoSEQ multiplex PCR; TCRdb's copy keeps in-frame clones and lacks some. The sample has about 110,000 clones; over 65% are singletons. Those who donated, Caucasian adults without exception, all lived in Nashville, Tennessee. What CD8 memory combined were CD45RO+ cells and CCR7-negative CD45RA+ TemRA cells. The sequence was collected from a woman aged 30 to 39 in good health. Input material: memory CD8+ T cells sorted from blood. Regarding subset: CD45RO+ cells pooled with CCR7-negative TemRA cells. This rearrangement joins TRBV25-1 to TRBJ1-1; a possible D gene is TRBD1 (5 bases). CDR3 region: CASSEWGRGEAFF. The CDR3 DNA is TGTGCCAGCAGTGAATGGGGGAGGGGTGAAGCTTTCTTT.